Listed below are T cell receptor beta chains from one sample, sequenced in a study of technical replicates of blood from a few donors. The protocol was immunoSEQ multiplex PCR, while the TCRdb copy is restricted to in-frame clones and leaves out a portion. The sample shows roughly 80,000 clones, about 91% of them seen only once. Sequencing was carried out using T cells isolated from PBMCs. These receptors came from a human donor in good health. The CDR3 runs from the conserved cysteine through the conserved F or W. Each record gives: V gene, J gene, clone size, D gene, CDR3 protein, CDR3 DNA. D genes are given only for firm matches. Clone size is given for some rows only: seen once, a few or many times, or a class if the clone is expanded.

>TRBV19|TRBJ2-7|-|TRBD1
CASSFQGAGEQYF
TGTGCCAGTAGTTTTCAGGGGGCGGGTGAGCAGTACTTC
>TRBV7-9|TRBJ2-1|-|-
CASSRRGTAYNEQFF
TGTGCCAGCAGTCGAAGGGGGACGGCCTACAATGAGCAGTTCTTC
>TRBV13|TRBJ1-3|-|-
CASSLGRVRNTIYF
TGTGCCAGCAGCTTAGGCAGGGTGAGAAACACCATATATTTT
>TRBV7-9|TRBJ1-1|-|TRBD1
CASSFYMGTENTEAFF
TGTGCCAGCAGCTTCTATATGGGGACAGAGAACACTGAAGCTTTCTTT
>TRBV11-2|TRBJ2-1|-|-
CASSPHRGIYNEQFF
TGTGCCAGCAGCCCCCATAGGGGGATATACAATGAGCAGTTCTTC
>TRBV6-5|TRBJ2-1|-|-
CASTSAVGAYNEQFF
TGTGCCAGCACCTCGGCTGTCGGGGCCTACAATGAGCAGTTCTTC
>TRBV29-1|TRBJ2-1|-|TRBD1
CSVGGTGVPRGPYNEQFF
TGCAGCGTTGGAGGGACAGGGGTGCCTAGGGGCCCCTACAATGAGCAGTTCTTC
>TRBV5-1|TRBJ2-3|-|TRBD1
CASRQPGQDYTQYF
TGCGCCAGCAGGCAACCGGGACAGGACTATACGCAGTATTTT
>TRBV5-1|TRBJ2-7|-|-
CASSAGQGSYEQYF
TGCGCCAGCAGCGCGGGGCAGGGCTCCTACGAGCAGTACTTC
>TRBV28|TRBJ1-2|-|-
CASKFSPGSYGYTF
TGTGCCAGCAAATTTTCTCCGGGGTCATATGGCTACACCTTC
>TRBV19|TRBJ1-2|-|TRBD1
CASKMDRADGYTF
TGTGCCAGCAAGATGGACAGGGCGGATGGCTACACCTTC
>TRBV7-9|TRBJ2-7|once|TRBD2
CASSLWRETDEQYF
TGTGCCAGCAGCTTATGGCGGGAGACTGACGAGCAGTACTTC
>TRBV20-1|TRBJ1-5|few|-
CSARADQPQHF
TGCAGTGCTAGAGCAGATCAGCCCCAGCATTTT
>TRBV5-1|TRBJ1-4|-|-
CASSPALDYVEKLFF
TGCGCCAGCAGCCCGGCCCTGGACTATGTAGAAAAACTGTTTTTT
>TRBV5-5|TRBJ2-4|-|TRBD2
CASGVAGPAKNIQYF
TGTGCCAGCGGAGTAGCGGGACCGGCCAAAAACATTCAGTACTTC
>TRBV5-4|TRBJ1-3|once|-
CASSSAPGSGNTIYF
TGTGCCAGCAGCTCCGCCCCCGGTAGCGGTAACACCATATATTTT
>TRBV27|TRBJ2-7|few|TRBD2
CASGAGREVEQYF
TGTGCCAGCGGAGCAGGGAGGGAGGTCGAGCAGTACTTC
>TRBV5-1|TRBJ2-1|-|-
CASSLGQGGDEQFF
TGCGCCAGCAGCTTAGGCCAGGGTGGGGATGAGCAGTTCTTC
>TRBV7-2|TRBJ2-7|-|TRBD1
CASTRGGFGYEQYF
TGTGCCAGCACCAGAGGGGGCTTCGGTTACGAGCAGTACTTC
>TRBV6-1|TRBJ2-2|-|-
CASRPLVANTGELFF
TGTGCCAGCAGACCCCTAGTCGCGAACACCGGGGAGCTGTTTTTT
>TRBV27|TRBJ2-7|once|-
CAAGSYEQYF
TGTGCCGCAGGCTCCTACGAGCAGTACTTC
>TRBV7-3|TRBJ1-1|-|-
CASSLGARNTEAFF
TGTGCCAGCAGCTTGGGGGCAAGGAACACTGAAGCTTTCTTT
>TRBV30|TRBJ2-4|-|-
CAWSGPANHIQYF
TGTGCCTGGAGTGGCCCAGCGAACCACATTCAGTACTTC
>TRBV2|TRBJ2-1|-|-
CASRLTGEHNEQFF
TGTGCCAGCAGATTGACCGGGGAGCACAATGAGCAGTTCTTC
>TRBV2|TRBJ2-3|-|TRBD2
CASRKGLAGAHSAADTQYF
TGTGCCAGCAGAAAGGGACTAGCGGGGGCTCATAGTGCGGCAGATACGCAGTATTTT
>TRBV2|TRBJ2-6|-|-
CASSAQGTSGANVLTF
TGTGCCAGCAGTGCACAGGGAACCTCTGGGGCCAACGTCCTGACTTTC
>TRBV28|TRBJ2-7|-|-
CASSTPPSSYEQYF
TGTGCCAGCAGTACCCCCCCTAGCTCCTACGAGCAGTACTTC
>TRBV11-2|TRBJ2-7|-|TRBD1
CASSLPENEQGKYGEQYF
TGTGCCAGCAGCTTACCCGAAAACGAACAGGGGAAGTATGGCGAGCAGTACTTC
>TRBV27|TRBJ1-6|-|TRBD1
CASGLTGHDSPLHF
TGTGCCAGCGGATTGACAGGGCATGATTCACCCCTCCACTTT
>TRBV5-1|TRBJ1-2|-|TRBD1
CASSTDREDYGYTF
TGCGCCAGCAGCACTGACAGGGAAGACTATGGCTACACCTTC
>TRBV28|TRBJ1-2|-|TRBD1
CASRGTGPNYGYTF
TGTGCCAGCAGGGGGACAGGTCCTAACTATGGCTACACCTTC
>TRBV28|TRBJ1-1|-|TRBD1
CASSLTGTGLLVNTEAFF
TGTGCCAGCAGTTTAACCGGGACAGGGTTACTGGTGAACACTGAAGCTTTCTTT
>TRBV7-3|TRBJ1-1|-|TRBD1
CASSLTGVGTEAFF
TGTGCCAGCAGCCTGACAGGGGTCGGCACTGAAGCTTTCTTT
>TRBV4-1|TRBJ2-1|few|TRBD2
CASSQEPPGGSSYNEQFF
TGCGCCAGCAGCCAAGAGCCCCCGGGAGGGAGCTCCTACAATGAGCAGTTCTTC
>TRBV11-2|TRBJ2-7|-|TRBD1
CASSWGTGEQYF
TGTGCCAGCAGCTGGGGGACAGGCGAGCAGTACTTC
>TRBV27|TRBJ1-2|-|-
CASSVRRRVGYTF
TGTGCCAGCAGTGTGCGACGGAGGGTCGGCTACACCTTC
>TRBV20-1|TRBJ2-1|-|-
CSAGSYNEQFF
TGCAGTGCCGGGTCCTACAATGAGCAGTTCTTC
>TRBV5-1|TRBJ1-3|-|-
CASSFFSGGGSGNTIYF
TGCGCCAGCAGCTTTTTTTCCGGGGGGGGATCTGGAAACACCATATATTTT
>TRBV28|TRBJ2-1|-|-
CASSSGPLIPYNEQFF
TGTGCCAGCAGTTCTGGGCCCCTGATTCCCTACAATGAGCAGTTCTTC
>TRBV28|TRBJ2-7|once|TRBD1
CASSLSHGRGPAYEQYF
TGTGCCAGCAGTTTATCACACGGCAGGGGGCCTGCCTACGAGCAGTACTTC
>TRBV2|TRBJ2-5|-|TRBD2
CASSGWAGGRRETQYF
TGTGCCAGCAGTGGGTGGGCGGGAGGGCGGCGAGAGACCCAGTACTTC
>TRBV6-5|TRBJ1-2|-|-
CASSYGGGYGYTF
TGTGCCAGCAGTTACGGGGGGGGCTATGGCTACACCTTC
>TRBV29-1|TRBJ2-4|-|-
CSVEGRASNIQYF
TGCAGCGTTGAAGGCAGGGCATCGAACATTCAGTACTTC
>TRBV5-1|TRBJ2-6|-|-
CASSPPTFSGANVLTF
TGCGCCAGCAGCCCACCTACTTTCTCTGGGGCCAACGTCCTGACTTTC
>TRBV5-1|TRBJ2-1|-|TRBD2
CASSLSREGDEQFF
TGCGCCAGCAGCTTAAGCAGGGAGGGCGATGAGCAGTTCTTC
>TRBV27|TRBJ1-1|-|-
CASSPITTYMNTEAFF
TGTGCCAGCAGTCCTATAACGACATACATGAACACTGAAGCTTTCTTT
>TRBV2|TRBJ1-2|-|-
CASSVRQPAYGYTF
TGTGCCAGCAGTGTCCGACAGCCAGCCTATGGCTACACCTTC
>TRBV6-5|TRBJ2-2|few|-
CASRYQVRANTGELFF
TGTGCCAGCAGATACCAAGTGCGGGCGAACACCGGGGAGCTGTTTTTT
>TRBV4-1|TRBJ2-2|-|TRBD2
CASSQPAGGRTGELFF
TGCGCCAGCAGCCAACCAGCGGGGGGACGCACCGGGGAGCTGTTTTTT
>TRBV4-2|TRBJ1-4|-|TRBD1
CASSQTGGVIEKLFF
TGTGCCAGCAGCCAGACAGGGGGCGTAATTGAAAAACTGTTTTTT
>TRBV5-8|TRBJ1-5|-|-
CASSGGINQPQHF
TGTGCCAGCAGCGGGGGGATCAATCAGCCCCAGCATTTT
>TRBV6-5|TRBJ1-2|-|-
CASSYRQGQRGFGYTF
TGTGCCAGCAGTTATCGGCAGGGCCAGCGGGGGTTTGGCTACACCTTC
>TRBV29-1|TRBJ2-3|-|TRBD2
CSPISPGGNTDTQYF
TGCAGCCCAATAAGTCCGGGGGGGAACACAGATACGCAGTATTTT
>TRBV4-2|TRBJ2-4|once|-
CASSQEDTRLGDIQYF
TGTGCCAGCAGCCAAGAGGATACCCGACTAGGGGACATTCAGTACTTC
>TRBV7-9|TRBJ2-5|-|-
CASSLRLVPLQETQYF
TGTGCCAGCAGCCTCAGACTCGTCCCTCTCCAAGAGACCCAGTACTTC
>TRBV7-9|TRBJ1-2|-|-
CASSQADNYGYTF
TGTGCCAGCAGTCAGGCAGATAACTATGGCTACACCTTC
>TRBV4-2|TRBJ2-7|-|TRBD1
CASSQVGRRDRGYEQYF
TGTGCCAGCAGCCAAGTTGGACGGCGGGACAGGGGGTACGAGCAGTACTTC